Listed below are T cell receptor beta chains from one sample, sequenced in a study of PD-1 blockade in classical Hodgkin lymphoma. Sequenced by immunoSEQ multiplex PCR; TCRdb stores in-frame clones only, minus some. The sample has 98,000 or so clones; roughly nine tenths are singletons. The sample here was peripheral blood mononuclear cells (PBMCs), taken before the second cycle of nivolumab. Receptors were obtained from a human donor with classical Hodgkin lymphoma. The CDR3 runs from the conserved cysteine through the conserved F or W. Fields, in order: clone size, V gene, D gene, J gene, CDR3 protein, CDR3 DNA. D genes are given only for firm matches. The size entry is marked missing in some rows and otherwise reads once, few, many or a size class.

size: once; V: TRBV7-9; D: TRBD1; J: TRBJ2-1; CDR3: CASSLERGTGTGAWNEQFF; DNA: TGTGCCAGCAGCTTAGAACGAGGAACCGGGACAGGGGCTTGGAATGAGCAGTTCTTC
size: .; V: TRBV19; D: .; J: TRBJ2-7; CDR3: CASSINSNSYEQYF; DNA: TGTGCCAGTAGTATAAATAGCAACTCCTACGAGCAGTACTTC
size: .; V: TRBV4-1; D: TRBD2; J: TRBJ2-5; CDR3: CASSPLGLANTQETQYF; DNA: TGCGCCAGCAGCCCCCTCGGACTAGCGAACACACAAGAGACCCAGTACTTC
size: .; V: TRBV19; D: TRBD2; J: TRBJ2-1; CDR3: CASSIETSGYYNEQFF; DNA: TGTGCCAGTAGTATAGAGACTAGCGGCTACTACAATGAGCAGTTCTTC
size: .; V: TRBV7-9; D: .; J: TRBJ2-7; CDR3: CASSRVGGAFDEQYF; DNA: TGTGCCAGCAGCCGCGTGGGGGGCGCATTCGACGAGCAGTACTTC
size: .; V: TRBV19; D: .; J: TRBJ1-2; CDR3: CASSMAGYGYTF; DNA: TGTGCCAGTAGTATGGCGGGGTATGGCTACACCTTC
size: .; V: TRBV15; D: .; J: TRBJ1-2; CDR3: CATSRDEGGQDGYTF; DNA: TGTGCCACCAGCAGAGATGAGGGGGGGCAGGATGGCTACACCTTC
size: .; V: TRBV5-1; D: TRBD1; J: TRBJ1-2; CDR3: CASSSGQGGYGYTF; DNA: TGCGCCAGCAGCTCAGGACAGGGAGGGTATGGCTACACCTTC
size: .; V: TRBV6-1; D: .; J: TRBJ1-2; CDR3: CARRGGATGGYTF; DNA: TGTGCCAGACGGGGGGGGGCGACGGGTGGCTACACCTTC
size: .; V: TRBV13; D: .; J: TRBJ1-5; CDR3: CASSLGDQPQHF; DNA: TGTGCCAGCAGCTTAGGAGATCAGCCCCAGCATTTT
size: .; V: TRBV28; D: TRBD2; J: TRBJ2-7; CDR3: CASSFPGLAGGLTRDF; DNA: TGTGCCAGCAGTTTCCCCGGGTTAGCGGGAGGACTGACCCGAGACTTC
size: .; V: TRBV7-7; D: TRBD2; J: TRBJ2-2; CDR3: CASSPIGGVNTGELFF; DNA: TGTGCTAGCAGCCCAATTGGGGGGGTCAACACCGGGGAGCTGTTTTTT
size: .; V: TRBV6-5; D: .; J: TRBJ2-7; CDR3: CASSRQGPHEQYF; DNA: TGTGCCAGCAGTCGCCAAGGTCCCCACGAGCAGTACTTC
size: few; V: TRBV13; D: TRBD2; J: TRBJ2-3; CDR3: CASSLAALAGGHLGSTDTQYF; DNA: TGTGCCAGCAGCTTAGCGGCACTAGCGGGAGGTCACCTAGGTAGCACAGATACGCAGTATTTT
size: .; V: TRBV11-2; D: TRBD2; J: TRBJ2-1; CDR3: CASSFGRGTYNEQFF; DNA: TGTGCCAGCAGCTTCGGGAGGGGAACGTACAATGAGCAGTTCTTC
size: once; V: TRBV28; D: TRBD1; J: TRBJ2-7; CDR3: CASSLLGWDRGTYEQYF; DNA: TGTGCCAGCAGTTTATTAGGCTGGGACAGGGGGACCTACGAGCAGTACTTC
size: .; V: TRBV5-4; D: .; J: TRBJ2-7; CDR3: CASSFEQGYEQYF; DNA: TGTGCCAGCAGCTTCGAACAGGGCTACGAGCAGTACTTC
size: .; V: TRBV5-1; D: .; J: TRBJ1-2; CDR3: CASSLGQLGGYTF; DNA: TGCGCCAGCAGCTTGGGACAGCTCGGTGGCTACACCTTC
size: .; V: TRBV6-5; D: .; J: TRBJ2-7; CDR3: CASSSVAQGHEQYF; DNA: TGTGCCAGCAGCTCGGTGGCACAGGGCCACGAGCAGTACTTC
size: .; V: TRBV19; D: .; J: TRBJ1-1; CDR3: CASSPMNTEAFF; DNA: TGTGCCAGTAGTCCCATGAACACTGAAGCTTTCTTT
size: .; V: TRBV5-4; D: TRBD1; J: TRBJ1-4; CDR3: CASSFGTARNEKLFF; DNA: TGTGCCAGCAGCTTCGGGACAGCTCGGAATGAAAAACTGTTTTTT
size: .; V: TRBV18; D: TRBD1; J: TRBJ2-3; CDR3: CASSSDRVRGDTQYF; DNA: TGTGCCAGCTCATCCGACAGGGTGAGAGGAGATACGCAGTATTTT
size: .; V: TRBV19; D: .; J: TRBJ2-1; CDR3: CASQRSIAGWNEQFF; DNA: TGTGCCAGTCAGAGGTCGATTGCGGGATGGAATGAGCAGTTCTTC
size: .; V: TRBV19; D: .; J: TRBJ1-1; CDR3: CASKGQSGTEAFF; DNA: TGTGCCAGTAAAGGACAATCGGGCACTGAAGCTTTCTTT
size: .; V: TRBV28; D: TRBD1; J: TRBJ1-1; CDR3: CASMRQGGNAEAFF; DNA: TGTGCCAGCATGAGACAGGGGGGGAATGCTGAAGCTTTCTTT
size: .; V: TRBV6-5; D: TRBD2; J: TRBJ2-1; CDR3: CASSYRTSGKNEQFF; DNA: TGTGCCAGCAGTTATCGGACTAGCGGTAAAAATGAGCAGTTCTTC
size: .; V: TRBV11-2; D: .; J: TRBJ1-2; CDR3: CASSLAFGLGYTF; DNA: TGTGCCAGCAGCTTAGCTTTCGGGCTTGGCTACACCTTC